This entry describes one T cell receptor beta chain. V was pared by 5 bases and J by 4 bases, with 5 bases of the junction left unmatched. This CDR3 comprises 15 residues. In germline, CDR1 is MNHEY, CDR2 SMNVEV (reference sequence). Documented time point: blood 4 weeks post-SBRT, at nephrectomy. Indicated treatment: 15 Gy SBRT to primary tumor, nephrectomy 4 weeks later. The sample belongs to a study of radiation and T cells in renal cell carcinoma. Assay: immunoSEQ multiplex PCR; the TCRdb copy retains only in-frame clones and omits some. The table lists about 90,000 clones, around four fifths of them singletons.

The rearrangement links TRBV27 to TRBJ2-2; 9 bases are a match to TRBD2. The TCR originated in a man aged 50-60 years with renal cell carcinoma. The sequenced sample was blood, obtained from a patient whose treatment included radiotherapy and nephrectomy. The CDR3 region is CASSMTSGGTGELFF. DNA for the CDR3: TGTGCCAGCAGTATGACTAGCGGTGGCACCGGGGAGCTGTTTTTT.